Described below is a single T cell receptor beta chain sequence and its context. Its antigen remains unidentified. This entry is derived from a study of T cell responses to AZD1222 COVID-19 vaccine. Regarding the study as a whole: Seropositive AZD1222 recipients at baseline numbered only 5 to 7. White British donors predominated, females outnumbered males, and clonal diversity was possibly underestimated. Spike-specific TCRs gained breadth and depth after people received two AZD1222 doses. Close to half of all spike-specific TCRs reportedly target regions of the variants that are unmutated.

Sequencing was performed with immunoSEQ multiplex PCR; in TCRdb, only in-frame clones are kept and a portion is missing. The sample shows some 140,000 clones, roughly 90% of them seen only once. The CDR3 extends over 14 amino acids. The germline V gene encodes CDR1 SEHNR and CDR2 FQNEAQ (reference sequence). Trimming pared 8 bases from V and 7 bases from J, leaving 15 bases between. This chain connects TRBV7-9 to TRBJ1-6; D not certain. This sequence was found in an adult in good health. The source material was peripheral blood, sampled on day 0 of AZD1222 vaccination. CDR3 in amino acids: CASAWRGGNSPLHF. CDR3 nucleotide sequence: TGTGCCAGCGCCTGGAGAGGAGGGAATTCACCCCTCCACTTT.